What follows describes a single T cell receptor beta chain. This sample was included in a study of T cell changes during pregnancy in multiple sclerosis. Sequenced by immunoSEQ multiplex PCR; TCRdb stores in-frame clones only, minus some. Here the sample spans around 62,000 clones, roughly nine tenths being singletons. The CDR3 sequence is 16 residues long. Germline trimming cut 1 base from V and 2 bases from J; bases unmatched to any gene: 7. Germline CDR1 GTSNPN, CDR2 SVGIG (reference sequence). The rearrangement links TRBV30 to TRBJ1-5; 8 positions agree with TRBD1. The TCR was taken from a female donor with multiple sclerosis, enrolled in a pregnancy study. Specimen: peripheral blood, collected in the first trimester of pregnancy. CDR3 nucleotides: TGTGCCTGGAGTGCTCTGACAGGGGCGGGCAATCAGCCCCAGCATTTT. Encoded protein: CAWSALTGAGNQPQHF.